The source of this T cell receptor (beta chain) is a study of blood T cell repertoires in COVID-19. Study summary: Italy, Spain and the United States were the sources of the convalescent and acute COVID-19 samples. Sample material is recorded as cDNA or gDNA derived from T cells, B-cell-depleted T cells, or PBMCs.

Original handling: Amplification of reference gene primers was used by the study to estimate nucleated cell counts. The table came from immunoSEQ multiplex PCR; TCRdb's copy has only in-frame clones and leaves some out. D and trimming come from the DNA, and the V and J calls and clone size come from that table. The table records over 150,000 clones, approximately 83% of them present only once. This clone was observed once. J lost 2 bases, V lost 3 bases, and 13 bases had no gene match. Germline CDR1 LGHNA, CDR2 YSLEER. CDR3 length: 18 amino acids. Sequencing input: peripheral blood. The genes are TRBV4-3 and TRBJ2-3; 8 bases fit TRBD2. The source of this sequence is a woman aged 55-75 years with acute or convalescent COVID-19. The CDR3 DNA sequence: TGCGCCAGCAGCCACATGGGGCCTAGCGGGTTCTCCACAGATACGCAGTATTTT. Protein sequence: CASSHMGPSGFSTDTQYF.